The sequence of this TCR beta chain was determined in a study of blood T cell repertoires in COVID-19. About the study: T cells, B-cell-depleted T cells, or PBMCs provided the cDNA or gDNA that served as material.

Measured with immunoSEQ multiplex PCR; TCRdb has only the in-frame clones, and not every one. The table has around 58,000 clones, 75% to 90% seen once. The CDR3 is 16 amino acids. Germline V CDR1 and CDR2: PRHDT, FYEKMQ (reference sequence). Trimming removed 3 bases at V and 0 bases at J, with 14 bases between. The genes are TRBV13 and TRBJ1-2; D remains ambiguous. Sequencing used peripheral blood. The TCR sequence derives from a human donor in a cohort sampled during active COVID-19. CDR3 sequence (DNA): TGTGCCAGCAGCTTGGTATCAGGCGCCGCTAACTATGGCTACACCTTC. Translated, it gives CASSLVSGAANYGYTF.